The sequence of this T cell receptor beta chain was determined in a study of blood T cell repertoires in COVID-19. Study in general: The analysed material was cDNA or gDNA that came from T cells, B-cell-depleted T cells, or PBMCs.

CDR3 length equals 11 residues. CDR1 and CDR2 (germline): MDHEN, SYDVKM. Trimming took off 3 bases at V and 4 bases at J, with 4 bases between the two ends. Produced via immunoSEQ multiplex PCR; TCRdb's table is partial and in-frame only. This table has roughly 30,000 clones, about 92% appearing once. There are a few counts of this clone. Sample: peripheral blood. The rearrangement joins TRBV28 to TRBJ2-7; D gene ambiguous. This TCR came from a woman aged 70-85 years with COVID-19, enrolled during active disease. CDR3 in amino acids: CASSFQYEQYF. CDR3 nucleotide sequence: TGTGCCAGCAGTTTCCAATACGAGCAGTACTTC.